This passage covers 8 T cell receptor beta chains from one sample sequenced in a study of STAT3 mutations in large granular lymphocyte leukemia. Findings and limits, study-wide: In T-cell large granular lymphocyte leukemia, about half of patients showed multiple immunodominant subclonotypes.

No antigen has been identified for these receptors. The protocol was immunoSEQ multiplex PCR, while the TCRdb copy is restricted to in-frame clones and leaves out a portion. The table includes around 29,000 clones, about 90% detected once. Sequencing was carried out using peripheral blood mononuclear cells. The origin of the receptors is a man aged 55 to 69 with T-cell large granular lymphocyte leukemia. Some clones in this sample may be carry-over from other donors' samples.

The V and J genes are TRBV5-4 and TRBJ1-2, with D perhaps TRBD1 (5 bases). CDR1 SGHNT and CDR2 YYREEE come from the germline V gene (reference sequence). Trimming left V 1 base short and J 7 bases short, with 11 bases between. This CDR3 is built from 13 residues. In DNA, the CDR3 is TGTGCCAGCAGCTTGCAGGGTGTGGGTGGCTACACCTTC. Translated, it gives CASSLQGVGGYTF.

The rearrangement uses TRBV27 and TRBJ2-7, with a weak D call TRBD2 (6 bases). The germline gives CDR1 MNHEY, CDR2 SMNVEV (reference sequence). CDR3 length: 16 amino acids. The V gene lost 5 bases and the J gene lost 0 bases, with 17 bases spanning the gap. The CDR3 DNA reads TGTGCCAGCAGTCCCCTCCTCCGGCGGGACTCCTACGAGCAGTACTTC. This encodes CASSPLLRRDSYEQYF.

This chain links TRBV6-5 with TRBJ2-7; maybe TRBD1 (6 bases). The CDR3 sequence is 14 residues long. V was clipped by 5 bases and J by 2 bases, with 13 bases between them. Germline V gene sequence: CDR1 MNHEY, CDR2 SVGAGI. The CDR3 DNA follows: TGTGCCAGCAGTCTACGGGGACACACCTACGAGCAGTACTTC. As protein: CASSLRGHTYEQYF.

This clone was seen more than once but under ten times. This rearrangement joins TRBV19 to TRBJ1-1; the D gene is possibly TRBD1 (5 bases). V lost 6 bases to trimming and J lost 1 base, with 12 bases between them. This CDR3 is 14 amino acids long. Looked up from germline, CDR1 is LNHDA and CDR2 is SQIVND (reference sequence). CDR3: CASRFRGPNTEAFF. The CDR3 nucleotides are TGTGCCAGTAGATTCCGGGGCCCGAACACTGAAGCTTTCTTT. The variable domain in full, completed from reference TRBV19 and TRBJ1-1, reads DGGITQSPKYLFRKEGQNVTLSCEQNLNHDAMYWYRQDPGQGLRLIYYSQIVNDFQKGDIAEGYSVSREKKESFPLTVTSAQKNPTAFYLCASRFRGPNTEAFFGQGTRLTVV.

The chain combines TRBV2 with TRBJ1-2; no clear D gene. Germline V gene sequence: CDR1 SNHLY, CDR2 FYNNEI. The CDR3 consists of 12 residues. V was trimmed by 2 bases and J by 4 bases, leaving 5 bases between them. CDR3 sequence: CASSEQSYGYTF. The CDR3 coding sequence is TGTGCCAGCAGTGAACAGAGCTATGGCTACACCTTC.

This clone was seen a single time. The V and J genes are TRBV5-1 and TRBJ2-5; 11 nucleotides agree with TRBD2. Germline lookup yields CDR1 SGHRS and CDR2 YFSETQ. The V and J ends lost 4 bases and 4 bases, in that order; junction bases with no gene match: 9. The CDR3 is 16 residues long. For the CDR3, the DNA is TGCGCCAGCAGCCCCTTAGCGGGAGGGCCAGGAGAGACCCAGTACTTC. It codes for CASSPLAGGPGETQYF. Together with reference TRBV5-1 and TRBJ2-5, the CDR3 gives the full variable domain: KAGVTQTPRYLIKTRGQQVTLSCSPISGHRSVSWYQQTPGQGLQFLFEYFSETQRNKGNFPGRFSGRQFSNSRSEMNVSTLELGDSALYLCASSPLAGGPGETQYFGPGTRLLVL.

The chain employs TRBV30 and TRBJ1-2; the D gene is possibly TRBD1 (5 bases). Germline lookup yields CDR1 GTSNPN and CDR2 SVGIG (reference sequence). V was clipped by 7 bases and J by 8 bases, with 20 bases between them. The CDR3 contains 13 residues. The DNA for the CDR3 is TGTGCCTTTATAGGGGAGCCCTCGGGGGGCTACACCTTC. Amino acids: CAFIGEPSGGYTF.

The chain recombines TRBV28 with TRBJ2-7; D uncertain. Trimming left V 2 bases short and J 6 bases short, with 8 bases between. The CDR3 sequence is 12 residues long. Germline V gives CDR1 MDHEN, CDR2 SYDVKM. The CDR3 DNA sequence: TGTGCCAGCAGTTTAATGGGATTCGAGCAGTACTTC. Translation: CASSLMGFEQYF.